The clone carrying this T cell receptor (beta chain) has only one observation. Its antigen is undetermined. The data belong to a study of shared clonotypes between healthy human individuals. Free of recent acute infections or vaccinations, the donors were healthy HIV-negative adults. Donors, without exception, were Caucasian adults residing in Nashville, Tennessee. The method was immunoSEQ multiplex PCR; TCRdb's version includes in-frame clones alone and lacks a portion of them. The data show about 460,000 clones, approximately 77% seen once. The junction had 8 bases not matched to a gene; V was cut back by 0 bases and J by 8 bases. This CDR3 has 15 amino acids. Germline V CDR1 and CDR2: SGHKS, YYEKEE (reference sequence). The study, taken as a whole, reports: Owing to a small donor count, the genetic and exposure-history diversity represented was limited.

The chain carries TRBV5-5 and TRBJ1-3, with 7 bases lining up with TRBD1. The sequence came from a woman between 40 and 50 years old in good health. Some clones in this sample may be carry-over from other donors' samples. Sequencing input: PBMCs. This chain's CDR3 is CASSLGGGDPHTIYF. For the CDR3, the DNA is TGTGCCAGCAGCTTGGGAGGGGGCGATCCTCACACCATATATTTT.